The source of this T cell receptor beta chain is a study of cytomegalovirus exposure and HLA in healthy donors (dated by TCRdb to the late 2010s). Regarding the research as a whole: An earlier analysis of some 620 of the donors reported under 300 Gb of sequence data and around 100 million unique TCR beta sequences obtained from approximately 180 million T cells. On average, 235,054 unique TCR beta nucleotide sequences were sequenced per donor among 398 genotyped donors of the cohort, with roughly 18% of those sequences being non-productive. To study patterns of TCR occurrence, a later analysis re-analyzed previously published TCR beta repertoires from around 700 donors and added high-resolution HLA genotyping. Approximately 330 gigabases of sequencing data and around 80 million unique TCR sequences made up an early release that covered roughly 670 HLA-typed donors. Alongside the repertoire data, information on donor age, sex, ethnicity and CMV serostatus was compiled. In an earlier analysis of 587 of the donors, high-throughput TCR beta sequencing was used to judge whether each TCR beta V gene segment behaved as functional or pseudogenic. All discovery cohort repertoires had been generated using a single sequencing platform. The later analysis used no new phenotypic data to find candidate immune exposures, relying instead on TCR beta sequences and their occurrence across donors. To predict cytomegalovirus infection status, the study combined high-throughput TCR immunosequencing, statistical association of individual TCRs with disease status, and machine learning. In a later genetic analysis, genome-wide SNP genotypes for about three fifths of the 666 donors were used, and that subset was treated as a discovery cohort. The number of donors typed differed by locus, with roughly 629-640 for A, B, C, DRB1 and DQB1, about 500 for DQA1, over 600 for DPA1, and some 470 for DPB1. Several DR-DQ haplotypes were treated as single units for association and clustering because of strong linkage in the cohort. The study aimed to test whether cataloging public T cell receptors could reveal signatures of past pathogen exposure. HLA typing covered class I and class II loci at four-digit resolution. Besides the first cohort of more than 650 subjects, a separate validation cohort made up of roughly 120 different subjects was used. Of the roughly 400 genotyped donors, about 80% fell in the genetic ancestry cluster associated with self-reported Caucasian donors. The study used immunosequencing to profile the T cell repertoires of several hundred subjects and linked those repertoires to cytomegalovirus serostatus. Results and caveats for the whole study, not just this receptor: A later genetic analysis associated a missense DCLRE1C variant with V-gene and J-gene trimming of TCR beta chains, and an independent cohort replicated the association. Strong co-occurrence of HLA alleles, especially DR and DQ, made assigning TCR associations to individual alleles difficult. HLA typing was unavailable for some donors at each locus, so association tests used only the typed subset. In a later analysis, around 17,000 TCR beta sequences were associated with specific HLA alleles at a false discovery rate of 0.05. Most TCR sequences were seen in very few donors, while some public TCRs were found in many individuals. Because the 87-base-pair reads could not distinguish some IMGT-functional V segments, including TRBV6-2 and TRBV6-3, those segments were excluded. According to a later analysis, most CMV-associated TCR beta chains appeared to be HLA-restricted, and the HLA associations seemed to be driven largely by CMV exposure. In an earlier analysis of 587 of the donors, most TCR beta V segments appeared in productive rearrangements about 87% or about 30% of the time, broadly matching IMGT annotations. A later analysis found that HLA-associated TCR beta chains were more clonally expanded and had lower generation probabilities than equally common non-associated chains. In a later analysis, TCR association rates were found to vary across HLA loci, with the most associated TCRs seen for DRB1 alleles and the fewest for HLA-C alleles. A cluster of highly shared sequence variants was judged likely to be a technical artifact of the sequencing pipeline. Linkage disequilibrium might explain the correlated functional status among segregating V segments, but an unknown experimental factor could not be ruled out. The authors suggested that the approach could potentially be generalized to other disease states and immunological phenotypes. A total of 150 to 200 TCR beta chains were listed by the study as associated with cytomegalovirus. The cohort was sequenced for TCR beta chains only, and without alpha or paired-chain data the features that could be detected were limited. CMV serostatus was the only immune exposure information available for the cohort. The classifier was reported to diagnose cytomegalovirus status with high specificity and sensitivity in both the original cohort and the validation cohort. In a later genetic analysis, fewer N-insertions in productive TCRs were reported among donors in an Asian-associated ancestry cluster than the roughly 670-donor mean. In vitro tests confirmed that three of the cytomegalovirus-associated TCR beta chains recognize cytomegalovirus antigens. A further reported finding was that TCR beta sequences accurately predicted the HLA-A and HLA-B alleles for most subjects in the first cohort. Because counts were too low, roughly 16 rarely observed V segments, including chromosome 9 orphons, were excluded from the earlier analysis of 587 of the donors. Sequencing depth was assumed to be roughly uniform across donors in the presence/absence analyses, though that assumption may not hold. In a later analysis, several top co-occurrence clusters were reported to appear linked to parvovirus B19, influenza, CMV and Epstein-Barr virus.

In regard to this clone: What this receptor recognizes is not known. No base quality information exists; no much larger clone differs at one position.

CDR1 SGHVS and CDR2 FNYEAQ were looked up in the germline V gene. V is clipped by 1 base and J by 0 bases, and the sequence between their germline boundaries is 13 bases long. CDR3 length: 17 amino acids, cysteine to phenylalanine. The kept DNA is CDR3 alone, 51 bases in frame from the first base. Preparation of the library involved the immunoSEQ multiplex PCR assay. A mixture of 60 forward primers for TCR Vbeta segments and 13 reverse primers for TCR Jbeta segments was used in the multiplex PCR. The CDR3 region of rearranged TCR beta genes was amplified from genomic DNA with a multiplex PCR assay. The amplified TCR beta libraries were sequenced on the Illumina HiSeq System as 87-base-pair reads. On the study's bioinformatics: A later analysis tallied 80 million to 95 million unique TCR beta chains across the 600 to 700 repertoires, and about 10 million of those chains were shared by two or more donors. Raw reads were error-corrected and collapsed into unique sequences with a nearest-neighbor algorithm that merged closely related sequences to remove PCR and sequencing errors. V, D and J gene segments were assigned by aligning CDR3 sequences to IMGT reference sequences. For a sequence to be retained, at least a six-nucleotide match to both a V gene segment and a J gene segment was required. Rearrangements were called productive when the CDR3 lacked stop codons and stayed in frame with V and J; all others were non-productive. CDR3 was defined by IMGT convention, running from the second conserved V-encoded cysteine to the conserved J-encoded phenylalanine. Sequences without an unambiguous match to a single V gene segment were excluded from the earlier analysis of 450 to 750 of the donors. An earlier analysis of fewer than 650 of the donors classified V segments as functional when productive rearrangements were above 56.7% and as segregating when the standard deviation between donors was above 5%. A statistical classification framework was built to diagnose cytomegalovirus status from the catalog of TCR beta chain sequences. V and J gene assignment, in a later analysis, came from comparing TCR nucleotide sequences with IMGT/GENE-DB human TR gene sequences. The TCRdist pipeline was used in a later analysis to assign CDR3 sequences and most-parsimonious VDJ recombination scenarios. In a later analysis, each TCR beta chain was defined by its CDR3 amino acid sequence together with its V-gene family, and reads lacking a unique V-gene family were excluded. To address suspected cross-contamination and a sequencing artifact, a later analysis removed approximately 590 highly shared, low-generation-probability nucleotide sequences. In a later analysis, a clonal expansion index for each public chain was calculated from normalized within-repertoire ranks of inferred template counts. Generation probabilities in a later analysis came from a VDJ recombination model fitted to out-of-frame rearrangements, and those results were checked against IGoR. A later analysis scored TCR-TCR, TCR-HLA and TCR-CMV co-occurrence with hypergeometric tests, applying a repertoire-size bias correction to TCR pairs. A later analysis estimated false discovery rates by permuting HLA or CMV assignments 20 times. In a later analysis, co-occurring TCRs were grouped with DBSCAN, and TCRdist sequence similarity was added when clustering was performed within HLA-allele-positive subsets. Co-occurrence clustering excluded repertoires with fewer than 30,000 or more than 120,000 public chains, plus five with anomalous nucleotide sharing. Entries here come from immuneACCESS through TCRdb and include only in-frame sequences with V and J called. Some clones fail to appear in such tables; in the studies checked, an unresolved V gene covers under half of the shortfall, and the cause of the remainder is unknown. V, J and clone size are taken as reported in that table, and D and trimming were inferred from the DNA itself. The table for this sample lists about 210,000 clones; around 83% of them were counted only once. The ten largest make up roughly 0.22% of the sample.

The cohort was made up of approximately 670 healthy bone marrow donors. At the time of sampling, all cohort members were nominally healthy, though unrecorded immune exposures were likely present. The donor tested CMV seronegative, placing the donor among the roughly 400 seronegative members of the cohort. Every donor gave a peripheral blood sample, and the peripheral blood mononuclear cells from that sample were used for TCR beta sequencing. The Qiagen DNeasy Blood Extraction Kit was used to extract genomic DNA from the blood cell samples. Sequencing was carried out using PBMCs. The sequence was obtained from a girl aged 2-10 years in good health and CMV-seronegative. The chain joins TRBV7-6 to TRBJ1-5; the D gene identity is not certain. The DNA sequence reads TGTGCCAGCAGCTTAGGGGCGCGGGGAAATAGCAATCAGCCCCAGCATTTT. Translated, this gives CASSLGARGNSNQPQHF.